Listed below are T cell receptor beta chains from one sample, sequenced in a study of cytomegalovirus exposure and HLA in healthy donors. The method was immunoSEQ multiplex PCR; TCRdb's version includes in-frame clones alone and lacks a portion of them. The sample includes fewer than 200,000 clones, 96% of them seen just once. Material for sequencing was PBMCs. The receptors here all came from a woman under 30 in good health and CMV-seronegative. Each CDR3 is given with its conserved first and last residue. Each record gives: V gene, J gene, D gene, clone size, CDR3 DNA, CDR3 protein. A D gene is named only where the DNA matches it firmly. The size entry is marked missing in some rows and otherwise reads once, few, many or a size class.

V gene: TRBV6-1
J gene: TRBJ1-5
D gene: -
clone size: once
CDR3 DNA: TGTGCCAGCACGGGAGGACAGCGGGCCAATCAGCCCCAGCATTTT
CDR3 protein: CASTGGQRANQPQHF

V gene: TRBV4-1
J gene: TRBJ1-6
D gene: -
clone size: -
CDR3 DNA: TGCGCCAGCAGCCAAGAACCCCTGACTGATAATTCACCCCTCCACTTT
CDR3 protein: CASSQEPLTDNSPLHF

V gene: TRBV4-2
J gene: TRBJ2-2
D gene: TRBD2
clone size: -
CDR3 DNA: TGTGCCAGCAGCCAGACTAGCGGGGGCGACGCCGGGGAGCTGTTTTTT
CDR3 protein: CASSQTSGGDAGELFF

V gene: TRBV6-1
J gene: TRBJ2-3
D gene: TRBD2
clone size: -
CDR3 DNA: TGTGCCAGCAGTGAGCCGGGACTAGCGACGGATACGCAGTATTTT
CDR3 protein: CASSEPGLATDTQYF

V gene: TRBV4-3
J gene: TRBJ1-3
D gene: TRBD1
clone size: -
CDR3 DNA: TGCGCCAGCAGCCAAGAAGTACAGACAGGGAGTAGAAACACCATATATTTT
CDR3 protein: CASSQEVQTGSRNTIYF

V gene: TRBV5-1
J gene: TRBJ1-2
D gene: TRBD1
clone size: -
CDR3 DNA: TGCGCCAGCAGCCGCGGACAGGCTAACTATGGCTACACCTTC
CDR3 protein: CASSRGQANYGYTF

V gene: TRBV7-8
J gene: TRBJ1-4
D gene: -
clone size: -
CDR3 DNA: TGTGCCAGCAGCTTAGAGGGCTACAGGGATTATCATGAAAAACTGTTTTTT
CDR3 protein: CASSLEGYRDYHEKLFF

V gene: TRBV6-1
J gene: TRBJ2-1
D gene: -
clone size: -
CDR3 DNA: TGTGCCAGCTCCGTACGGGGGGCGGGCAATGAGCAGTTCTTC
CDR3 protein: CASSVRGAGNEQFF

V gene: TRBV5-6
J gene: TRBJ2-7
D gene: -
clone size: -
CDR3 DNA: TGTGCCAGCGGCGGGGGCACCACCTACGAGCAGTACTTC
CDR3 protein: CASGGGTTYEQYF

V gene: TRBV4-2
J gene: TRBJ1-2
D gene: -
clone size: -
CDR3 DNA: TGTGCCAGCAGCCAAGGATCGGCTAACTATGGCTACACCTTC
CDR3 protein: CASSQGSANYGYTF

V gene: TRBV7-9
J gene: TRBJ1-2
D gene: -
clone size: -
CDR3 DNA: TGTGCCAGCAGCTTATACTCGAGTTATGGCTACACCTTC
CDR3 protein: CASSLYSSYGYTF

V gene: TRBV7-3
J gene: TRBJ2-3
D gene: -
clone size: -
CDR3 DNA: TGTGCCAGCAGCTTAAAATCGGGCACAGATACGCAGTATTTT
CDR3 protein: CASSLKSGTDTQYF

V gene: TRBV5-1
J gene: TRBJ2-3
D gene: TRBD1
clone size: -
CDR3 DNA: TGCGCCAGCAGCTGGGGGGACAGGGATCTGAGCACAGATACGCAGTATTTT
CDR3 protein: CASSWGDRDLSTDTQYF

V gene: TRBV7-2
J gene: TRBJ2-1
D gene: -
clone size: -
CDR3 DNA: TGTGCCAGCAGCTTAGAGGGGCCTAAAAATGAGCAGTTCTTC
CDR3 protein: CASSLEGPKNEQFF

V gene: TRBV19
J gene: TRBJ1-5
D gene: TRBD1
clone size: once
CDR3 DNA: TGTGCCAGTAGTATACAGGGACAGGGCGGAAATCAGCCCCAGCATTTT
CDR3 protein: CASSIQGQGGNQPQHF

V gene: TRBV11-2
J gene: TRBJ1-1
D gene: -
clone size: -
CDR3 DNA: TGTGCCAGCAGCGGATCCGGGACACTTGGGGCCGAAGCTTTCTTT
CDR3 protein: CASSGSGTLGAEAFF

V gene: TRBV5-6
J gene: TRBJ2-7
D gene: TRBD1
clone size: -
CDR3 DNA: TGTGCCAGCAGCCCTGACAGGGGGGCGACCTACGAGCAGTACTTC
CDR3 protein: CASSPDRGATYEQYF

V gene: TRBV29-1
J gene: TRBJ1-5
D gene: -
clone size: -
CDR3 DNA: TGCAGCGTTGGGGGGGTGGGCAATCAGCCCCAGCATTTT
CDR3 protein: CSVGGVGNQPQHF

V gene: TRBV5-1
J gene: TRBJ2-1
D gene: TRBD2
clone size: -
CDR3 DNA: TGCGCCAGCAGCCTGGACCCCGGGGGGAATGAGCAGTTCTTC
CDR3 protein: CASSLDPGGNEQFF

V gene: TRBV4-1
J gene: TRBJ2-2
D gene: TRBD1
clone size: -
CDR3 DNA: TGCGCCAGCAGCCAAGATCCTGGGACAGGGGTCAACACCGGGGAGCTGTTTTTT
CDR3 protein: CASSQDPGTGVNTGELFF

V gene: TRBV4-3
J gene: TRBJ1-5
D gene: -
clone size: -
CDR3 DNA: TGCGCCAGCAGCCAAGCACCGGGTCAGCCCCAGCATTTT
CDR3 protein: CASSQAPGQPQHF

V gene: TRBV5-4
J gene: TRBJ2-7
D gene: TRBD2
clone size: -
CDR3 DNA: TGTGCCAGCAGCCCGACTAGCGGGGACGAGCAGTACTTC
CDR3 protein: CASSPTSGDEQYF

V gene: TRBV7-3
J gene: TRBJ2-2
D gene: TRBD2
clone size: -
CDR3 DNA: TGTGCCAGCAGCTTCTCTGGGGGGGGGAACACCGGGGAGCTGTTTTTT
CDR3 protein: CASSFSGGGNTGELFF

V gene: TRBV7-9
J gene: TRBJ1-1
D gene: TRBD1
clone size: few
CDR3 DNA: TGTGCCAGCAGCGCGGGGACAGGGGCTGAAGCTTTCTTT
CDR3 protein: CASSAGTGAEAFF

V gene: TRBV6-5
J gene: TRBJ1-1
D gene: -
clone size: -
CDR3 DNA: TGTGCCAGCAGAGAGACAGTGAACACTGAAGCTTTCTTT
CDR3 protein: CASRETVNTEAFF

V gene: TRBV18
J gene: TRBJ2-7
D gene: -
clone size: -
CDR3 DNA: TGTGCCAGCACCACCGGACCAGGAGGGTCCTACGAGCAGTACTTC
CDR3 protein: CASTTGPGGSYEQYF

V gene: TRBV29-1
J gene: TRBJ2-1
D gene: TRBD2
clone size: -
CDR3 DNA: TGCAGCGTTCCTCCCCGGACTAGCGCTACCTCCTACAATGAGCAGTTCTTC
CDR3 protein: CSVPPRTSATSYNEQFF

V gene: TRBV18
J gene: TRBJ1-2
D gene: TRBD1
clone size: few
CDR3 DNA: TGTGCCAGCACGGGGACAGGGGAGTTCTATGGCTACACCTTC
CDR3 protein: CASTGTGEFYGYTF

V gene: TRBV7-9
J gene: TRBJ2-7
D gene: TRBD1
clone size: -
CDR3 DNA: TGTGCCAGCAGCTTAGAGGTTGGACAGGGGGTGGGCGAGCAGTACTTC
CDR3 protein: CASSLEVGQGVGEQYF

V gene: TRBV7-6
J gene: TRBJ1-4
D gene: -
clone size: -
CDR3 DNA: TGTGCCAGCAGCCCACGGGGGCGGGGGGAAAAACTGTTTTTT
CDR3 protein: CASSPRGRGEKLFF

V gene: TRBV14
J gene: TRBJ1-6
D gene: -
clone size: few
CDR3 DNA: TGTGCCAGCAGCCCCATAGTGAGAAATTCACCCCTCCACTTT
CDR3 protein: CASSPIVRNSPLHF

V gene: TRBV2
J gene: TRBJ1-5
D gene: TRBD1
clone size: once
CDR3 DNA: TGTGCCAGCAGTGAAGTTACAGGGGGCAATCAGCCCCAGCATTTT
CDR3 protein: CASSEVTGGNQPQHF

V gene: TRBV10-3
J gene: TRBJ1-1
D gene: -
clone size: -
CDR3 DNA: TGTGCCATCAGTGAGTTGGAGGGTTTGGCTGAAGCTTTCTTT
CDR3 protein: CAISELEGLAEAFF

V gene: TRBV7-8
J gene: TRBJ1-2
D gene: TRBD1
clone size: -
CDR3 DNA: TGTGCCAGCAGCCCGCACACCGGGACAGGGGACGCTGGCTACACCTTC
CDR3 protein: CASSPHTGTGDAGYTF

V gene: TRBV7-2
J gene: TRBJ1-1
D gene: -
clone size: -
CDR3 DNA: TGTGCCAGCAGCTTAACAGGGTCTCCGGAGGCTTTCTTT
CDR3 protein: CASSLTGSPEAFF

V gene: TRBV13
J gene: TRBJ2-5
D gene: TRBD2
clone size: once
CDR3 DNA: TGTGCCAGCAGCTTAGGGGTAGCGGGGGTACAAGAGACCCAGTACTTC
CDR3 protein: CASSLGVAGVQETQYF

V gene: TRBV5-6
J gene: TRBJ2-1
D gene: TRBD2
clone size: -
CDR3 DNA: TGTGCCAGCAGCTTGCGGGGGGTGTCTGAGCAGTTCTTC
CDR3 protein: CASSLRGVSEQFF

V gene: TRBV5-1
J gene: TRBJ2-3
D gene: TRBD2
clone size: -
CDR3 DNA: TGCGCCAGCAGTTCCTTGCGGGGGGGCACAGATACGCAGTATTTT
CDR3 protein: CASSSLRGGTDTQYF

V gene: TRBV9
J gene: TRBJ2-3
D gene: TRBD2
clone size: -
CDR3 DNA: TGTGCCAGCAGCGTAGTCGGGGGAGGGACAGATACGCAGTATTTT
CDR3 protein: CASSVVGGGTDTQYF

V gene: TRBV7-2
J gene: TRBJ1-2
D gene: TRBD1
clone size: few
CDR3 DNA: TGTGCCAGCACCACCGACAGGGCTAACTATGGCTACACCTTC
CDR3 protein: CASTTDRANYGYTF

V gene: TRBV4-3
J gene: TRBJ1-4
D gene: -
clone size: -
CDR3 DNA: TGCGCCAGCAGCACAGACCCAGGGGAGGGGGGGATAAATGAAAAACTGTTTTTT
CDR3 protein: CASSTDPGEGGINEKLFF

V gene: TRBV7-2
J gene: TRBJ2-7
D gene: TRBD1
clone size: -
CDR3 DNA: TGTGCCAGCAGCTCCAAGGGACAGACCTCCTACGAGCAGTACTTC
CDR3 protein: CASSSKGQTSYEQYF

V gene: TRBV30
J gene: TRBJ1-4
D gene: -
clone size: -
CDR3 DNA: TGTGCCTGGAGTCGTCCGGGGGTTAATGAAAAACTGTTTTTT
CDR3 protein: CAWSRPGVNEKLFF

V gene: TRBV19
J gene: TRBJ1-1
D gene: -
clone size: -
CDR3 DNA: TGTGCCAGTAGTTCCCCCCGACTCCCGCTGAACACTGAAGCTTTCTTT
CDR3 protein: CASSSPRLPLNTEAFF

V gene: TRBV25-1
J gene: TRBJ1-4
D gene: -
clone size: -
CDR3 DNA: TGTGCCAGCAGTACCCGGGGAAGCTCTGAAAAACTGTTTTTT
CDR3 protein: CASSTRGSSEKLFF

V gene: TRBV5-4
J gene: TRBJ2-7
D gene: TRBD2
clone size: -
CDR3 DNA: TGTGCCAGCAGCTTACAAGCGGGATACGAGCAGTACTTC
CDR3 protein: CASSLQAGYEQYF

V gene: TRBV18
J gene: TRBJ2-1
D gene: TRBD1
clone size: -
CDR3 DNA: TGTGCCAGCTCACCACCGACAGGGAATGAGCAGTTCTTC
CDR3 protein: CASSPPTGNEQFF

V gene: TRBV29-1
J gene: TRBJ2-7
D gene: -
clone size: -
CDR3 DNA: TGCAGCGTTGAAGAAACAGTCTCCTACGAGCAGTACTTC
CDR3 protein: CSVEETVSYEQYF

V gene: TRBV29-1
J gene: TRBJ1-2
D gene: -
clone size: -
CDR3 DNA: TGCAGCGCCACTCCTTCAGGCCTCTATGGCTACACCTTC
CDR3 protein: CSATPSGLYGYTF